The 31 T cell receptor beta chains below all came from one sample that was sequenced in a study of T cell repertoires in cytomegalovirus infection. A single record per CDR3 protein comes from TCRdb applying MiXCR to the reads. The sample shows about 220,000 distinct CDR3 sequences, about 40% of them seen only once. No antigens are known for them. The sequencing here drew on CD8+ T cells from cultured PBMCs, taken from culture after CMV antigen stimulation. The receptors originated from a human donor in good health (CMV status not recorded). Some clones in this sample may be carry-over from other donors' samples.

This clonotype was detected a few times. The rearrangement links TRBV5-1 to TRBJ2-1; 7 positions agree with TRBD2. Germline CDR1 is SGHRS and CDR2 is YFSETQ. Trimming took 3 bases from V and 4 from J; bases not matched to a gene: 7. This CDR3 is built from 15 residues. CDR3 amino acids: CASSSSSGLYNEQFF. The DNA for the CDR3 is TGCGCCAGCAGCTCTTCTAGCGGACTTTACAATGAGCAGTTCTTC.

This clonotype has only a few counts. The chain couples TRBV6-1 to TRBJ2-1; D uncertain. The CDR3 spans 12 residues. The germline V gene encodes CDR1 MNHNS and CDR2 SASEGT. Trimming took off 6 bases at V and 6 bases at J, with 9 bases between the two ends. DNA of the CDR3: TGTGCCAGCAGCGCAGCAGGCAATGAGCAGTTCTTC. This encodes CASSAAGNEQFF.

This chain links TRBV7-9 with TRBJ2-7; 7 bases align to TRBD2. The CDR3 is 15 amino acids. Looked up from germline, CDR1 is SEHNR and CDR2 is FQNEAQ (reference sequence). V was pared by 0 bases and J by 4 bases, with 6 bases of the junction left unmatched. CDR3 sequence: CASSLAAGKSYEQYF. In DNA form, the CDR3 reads TGTGCCAGCAGCTTAGCAGCGGGGAAGTCTTACGAGCAGTACTTC.

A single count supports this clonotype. Written as DNA, the CDR3 is TGTGCCACAGAATTGGACTATGGCTACACCTTC. It yields the protein CATELDYGYTF. The chain couples TRBV19 to TRBJ1-2, with D uncertain. This CDR3 is built from 11 residues. Germline CDR1 LNHDA, CDR2 SQIVND (reference sequence). V was clipped by 10 bases and J by 3 bases, with 9 bases between them. Variable domain in full (rest from reference TRBV19 and TRBJ1-2): DGGITQSPKYLFRKEGQNVTLSCEQNLNHDAMYWYRQDPGQGLRLIYYSQIVNDFQKGDIAEGYSVSREKKESFPLTVTSAQKNPTAFYLCATELDYGYTFGSGTRLTVV.

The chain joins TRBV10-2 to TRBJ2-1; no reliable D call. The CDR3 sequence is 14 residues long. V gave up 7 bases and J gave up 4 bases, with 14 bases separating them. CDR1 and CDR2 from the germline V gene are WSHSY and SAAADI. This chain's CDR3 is CASKRSTTYNEQFF. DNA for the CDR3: TGCGCCAGCAAAAGGAGCACCACATACAATGAGCAGTTCTTC.

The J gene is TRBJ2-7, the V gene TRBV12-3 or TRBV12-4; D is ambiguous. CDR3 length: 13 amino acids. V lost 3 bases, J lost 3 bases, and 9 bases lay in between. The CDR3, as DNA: TGTGCCAGCAGTTTGGGTAAAGGCTACGAGCAGTACTTC. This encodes CASSLGKGYEQYF.

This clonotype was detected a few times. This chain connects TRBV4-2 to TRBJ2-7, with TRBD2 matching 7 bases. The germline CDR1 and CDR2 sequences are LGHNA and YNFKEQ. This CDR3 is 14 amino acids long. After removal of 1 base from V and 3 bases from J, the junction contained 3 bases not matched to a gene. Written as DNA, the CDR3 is TGTGCCAGCAGCCAAGTGGGCGGGAGCTACGAGCAGTACTTC. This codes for CASSQVGGSYEQYF.

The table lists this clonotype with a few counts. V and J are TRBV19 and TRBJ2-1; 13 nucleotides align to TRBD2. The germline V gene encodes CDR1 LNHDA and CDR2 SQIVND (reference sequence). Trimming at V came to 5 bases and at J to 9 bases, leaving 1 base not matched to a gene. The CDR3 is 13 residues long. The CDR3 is CASSGLAGVEQFF. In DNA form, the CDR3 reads TGTGCCAGTAGTGGACTAGCGGGAGTTGAGCAGTTCTTC.

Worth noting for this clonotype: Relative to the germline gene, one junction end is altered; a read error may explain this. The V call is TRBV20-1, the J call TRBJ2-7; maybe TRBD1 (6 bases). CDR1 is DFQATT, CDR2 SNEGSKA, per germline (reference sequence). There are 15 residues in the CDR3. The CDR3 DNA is TGCAGCGCTAGAGGGGGTAGACAAACGAACCACGAGCAGTACTTC. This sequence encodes CSARGGRQTNHEQYF.

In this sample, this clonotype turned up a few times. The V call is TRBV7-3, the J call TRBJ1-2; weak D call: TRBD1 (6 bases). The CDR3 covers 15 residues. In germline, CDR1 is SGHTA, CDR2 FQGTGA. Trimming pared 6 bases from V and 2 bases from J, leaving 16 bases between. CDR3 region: CASSPGGGQNYGYTF. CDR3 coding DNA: TGTGCCAGCAGTCCGGGGGGGGGCCAGAACTATGGCTACACCTTC.

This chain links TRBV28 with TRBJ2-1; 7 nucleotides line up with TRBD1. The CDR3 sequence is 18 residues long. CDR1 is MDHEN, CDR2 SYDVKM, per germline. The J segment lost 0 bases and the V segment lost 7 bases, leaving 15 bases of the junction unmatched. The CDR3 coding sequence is TGTGCCAGCATCAGGACAGGCGGAACTCTGTTCTCCTACAATGAGCAGTTCTTC. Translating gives CASIRTGGTLFSYNEQFF.

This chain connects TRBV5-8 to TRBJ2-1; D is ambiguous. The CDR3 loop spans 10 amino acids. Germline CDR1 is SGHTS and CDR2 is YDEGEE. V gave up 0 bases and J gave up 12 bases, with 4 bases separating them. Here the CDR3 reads CASSLGRQFF. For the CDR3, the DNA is TGTGCCAGCAGCTTGGGAAGGCAGTTCTTC.

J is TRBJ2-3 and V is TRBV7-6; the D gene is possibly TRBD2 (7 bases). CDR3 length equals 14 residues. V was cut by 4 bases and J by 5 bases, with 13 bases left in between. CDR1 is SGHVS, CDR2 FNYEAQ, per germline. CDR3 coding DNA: TGTGCCAGCAGCTGGGGGGGGGGCGGAGATACGCAGTATTTT. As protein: CASSWGGGGDTQYF. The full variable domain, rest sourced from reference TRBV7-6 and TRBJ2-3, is GAGVSQSPRYKVTKRGQDVALRCDPISGHVSLYWYRQALGQGPEFLTYFNYEAQQDKSGLPNDRFSAERPEGSISTLTIQRTEQRDSAMYRCASSWGGGGDTQYFGPGTRLTVL.

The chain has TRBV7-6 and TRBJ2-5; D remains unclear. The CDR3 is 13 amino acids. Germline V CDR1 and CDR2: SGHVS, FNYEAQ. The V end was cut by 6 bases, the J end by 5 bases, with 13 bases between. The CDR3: CASSPKGGETQYF. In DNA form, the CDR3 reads TGTGCCAGCAGTCCGAAGGGCGGTGAGACCCAGTACTTC.

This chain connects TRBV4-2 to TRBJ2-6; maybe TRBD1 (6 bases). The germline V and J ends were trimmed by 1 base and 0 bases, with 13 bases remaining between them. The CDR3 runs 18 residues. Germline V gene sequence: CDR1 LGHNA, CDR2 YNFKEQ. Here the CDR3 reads CASSQGTVTFSGANVLTF. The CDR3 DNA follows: TGTGCCAGCAGCCAAGGGACAGTTACCTTCTCTGGGGCCAACGTCCTGACTTTC.

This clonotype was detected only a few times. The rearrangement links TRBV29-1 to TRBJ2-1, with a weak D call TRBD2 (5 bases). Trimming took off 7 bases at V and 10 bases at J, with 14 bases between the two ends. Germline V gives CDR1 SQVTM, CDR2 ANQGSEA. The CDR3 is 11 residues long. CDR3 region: CSGTPGVEQFF. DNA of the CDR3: TGCAGCGGGACTCCTGGGGTCGAGCAGTTCTTC.

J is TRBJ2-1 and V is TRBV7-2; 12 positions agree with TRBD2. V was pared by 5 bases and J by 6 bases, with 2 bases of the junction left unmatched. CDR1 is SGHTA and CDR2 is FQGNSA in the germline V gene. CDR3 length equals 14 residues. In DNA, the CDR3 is TGTGCCAGCAGCCCTAGCGGGAGGGCCAATGAGCAGTTCTTC. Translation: CASSPSGRANEQFF.

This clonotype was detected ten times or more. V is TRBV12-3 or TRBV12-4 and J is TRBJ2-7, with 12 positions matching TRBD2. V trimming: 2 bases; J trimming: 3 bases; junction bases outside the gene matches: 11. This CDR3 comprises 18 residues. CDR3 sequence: CASSLSGLAGRGSYEQYF. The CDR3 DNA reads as TGTGCCAGCAGTTTATCGGGACTAGCGGGTCGCGGGAGCTACGAGCAGTACTTC.

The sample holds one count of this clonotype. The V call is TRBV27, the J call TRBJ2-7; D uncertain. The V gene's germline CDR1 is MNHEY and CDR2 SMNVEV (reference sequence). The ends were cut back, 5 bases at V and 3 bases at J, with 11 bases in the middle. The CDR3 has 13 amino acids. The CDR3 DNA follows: TGTGCCAGCAGTCCCCAGGTCGTCTACGAGCAGTACTTC. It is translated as CASSPQVVYEQYF.

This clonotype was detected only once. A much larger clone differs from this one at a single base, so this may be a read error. The DNA of the CDR3 is TGTGCCAGCAGCTTGGGACAGGCCTCTGGAAACACCATATATTTT. This encodes CASSLGQASGNTIYF. The chain uses TRBV5-4 and TRBJ1-3; the D gene is possibly TRBD1 (6 bases). Germline V gives CDR1 SGHNT, CDR2 YYREEE (reference sequence). CDR3 length: 15 amino acids. The V and J ends lost 0 bases and 0 bases respectively, with 7 bases between them. Using reference TRBV5-4 and TRBJ1-3 for the parts outside the CDR3, the full variable domain is ETGVTQSPTHLIKTRGQQVTLRCSSQSGHNTVSWYQQALGQGPQFIFQYYREEENGRGNFPPRFSGLQFPNYSSELNVNALELDDSALYLCASSLGQASGNTIYFGEGSWLTVV.

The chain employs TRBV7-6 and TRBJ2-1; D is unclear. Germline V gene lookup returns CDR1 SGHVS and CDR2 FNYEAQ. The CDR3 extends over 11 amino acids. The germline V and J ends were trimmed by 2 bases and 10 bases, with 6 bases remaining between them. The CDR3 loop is CASSLQGEQFF. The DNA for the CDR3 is TGTGCCAGCAGCTTACAAGGGGAGCAGTTCTTC.

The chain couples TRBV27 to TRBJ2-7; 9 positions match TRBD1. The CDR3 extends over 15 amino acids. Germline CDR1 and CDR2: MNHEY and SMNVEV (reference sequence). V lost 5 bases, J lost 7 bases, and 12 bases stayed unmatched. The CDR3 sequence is CASSAGTGLPREQYF. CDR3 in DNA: TGTGCCAGCAGTGCTGGGACAGGGCTACCTAGGGAGCAGTACTTC.

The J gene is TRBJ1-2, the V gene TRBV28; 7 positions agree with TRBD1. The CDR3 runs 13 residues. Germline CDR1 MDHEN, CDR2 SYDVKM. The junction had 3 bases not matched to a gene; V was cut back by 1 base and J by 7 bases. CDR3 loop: CASSLSTGSGYTF. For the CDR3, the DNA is TGTGCCAGCAGTTTATCGACAGGGAGTGGCTACACCTTC.

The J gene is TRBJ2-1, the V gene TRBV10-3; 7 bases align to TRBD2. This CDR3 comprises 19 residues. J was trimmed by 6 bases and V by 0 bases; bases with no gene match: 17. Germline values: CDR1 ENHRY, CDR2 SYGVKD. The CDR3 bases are TGTGCCATCAGTGAGTCGAGGCCAGTTCGCGGGGGATCCCTCAATGAGCAGTTCTTC. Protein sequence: CAISESRPVRGGSLNEQFF.

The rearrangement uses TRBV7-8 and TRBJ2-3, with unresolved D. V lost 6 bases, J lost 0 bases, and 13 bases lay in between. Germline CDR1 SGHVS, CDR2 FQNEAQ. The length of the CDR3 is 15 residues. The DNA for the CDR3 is TGTGCCAGCAGTATAGACACCCGTAGCACAGATACGCAGTATTTT. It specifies CASSIDTRSTDTQYF.

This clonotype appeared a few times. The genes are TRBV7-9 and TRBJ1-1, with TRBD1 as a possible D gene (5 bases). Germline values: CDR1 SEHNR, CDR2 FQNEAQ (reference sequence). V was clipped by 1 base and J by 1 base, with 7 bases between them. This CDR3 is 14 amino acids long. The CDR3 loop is CASSLEGWNTEAFF. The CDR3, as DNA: TGTGCCAGCAGCTTAGAGGGGTGGAACACTGAAGCTTTCTTT. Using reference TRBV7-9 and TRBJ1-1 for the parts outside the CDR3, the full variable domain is DTGVSQNPRHKITKRGQNVTFRCDPISEHNRLYWYRQTLGQGPEFLTYFQNEAQLEKSRLLSDRFSAERPKGSFSTLEIQRTEQGDSAMYLCASSLEGWNTEAFFGQGTRLTVV.

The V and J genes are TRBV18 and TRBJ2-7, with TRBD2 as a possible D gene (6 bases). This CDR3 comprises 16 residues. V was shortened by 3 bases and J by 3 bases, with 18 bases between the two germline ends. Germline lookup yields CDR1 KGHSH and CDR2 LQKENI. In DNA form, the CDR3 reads TGTGCCAGCTCACCCGATATAAGGCGGGGATTCTACGAGCAGTACTTC. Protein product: CASSPDIRRGFYEQYF.

CDR3 DNA sequence: TGTGCCAGCAGCCTGGGTAGTGGGCGGACTAGCGACACGGGAGGCAAGACCCAGTACTTC. Translation: CASSLGSGRTSDTGGKTQYF. The chain employs TRBV9 and TRBJ2-5; the match to TRBD2 covers 9 bases. This CDR3 is built from 20 residues. V lost 4 bases, J lost 6 bases, and 25 bases stayed unmatched. Germline-derived CDR1 and CDR2 are SGDLS and YYNGEE. The variable domain in full, completed from reference TRBV9 and TRBJ2-5, reads DSGVTQTPKHLITATGQRVTLRCSPRSGDLSVYWYQQSLDQGLQFLIQYYNGEERAKGNILERFSAQQFPDLHSELNLSSLELGDSALYFCASSLGSGRTSDTGGKTQYFGPGTRLLVL.

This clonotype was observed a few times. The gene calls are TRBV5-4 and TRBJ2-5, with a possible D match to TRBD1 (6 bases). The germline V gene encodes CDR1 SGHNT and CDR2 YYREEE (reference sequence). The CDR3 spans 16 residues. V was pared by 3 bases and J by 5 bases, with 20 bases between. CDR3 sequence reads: CASSSSTGRSRETQYF. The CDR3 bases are TGTGCCAGCAGCTCTTCCACAGGGCGATCCCGGGAGACCCAGTACTTC.

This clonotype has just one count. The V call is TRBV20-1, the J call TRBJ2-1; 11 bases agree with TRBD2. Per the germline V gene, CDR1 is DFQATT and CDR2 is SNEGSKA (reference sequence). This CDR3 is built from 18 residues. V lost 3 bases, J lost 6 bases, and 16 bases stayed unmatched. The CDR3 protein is CSARSGLAGGPPPNEQFF. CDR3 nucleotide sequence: TGCAGTGCTAGGAGTGGTTTAGCGGGAGGGCCCCCCCCCAATGAGCAGTTCTTC.

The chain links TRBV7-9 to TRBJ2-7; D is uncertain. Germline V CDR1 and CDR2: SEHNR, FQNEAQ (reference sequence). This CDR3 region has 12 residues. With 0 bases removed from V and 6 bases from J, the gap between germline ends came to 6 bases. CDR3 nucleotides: TGTGCCAGCAGCTTAGCTAGAAGCGAGCAGTACTTC. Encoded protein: CASSLARSEQYF. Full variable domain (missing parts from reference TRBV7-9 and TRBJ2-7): DTGVSQNPRHKITKRGQNVTFRCDPISEHNRLYWYRQTLGQGPEFLTYFQNEAQLEKSRLLSDRFSAERPKGSFSTLEIQRTEQGDSAMYLCASSLARSEQYFGPGTRLTVT.